Here is one T cell receptor beta chain with its context. This record belongs to a study of a mutant IDH1 vaccine in newly diagnosed glioma. CDR1 MNHEY and CDR2 SMNVEV come from the germline V gene (reference sequence). This CDR3 spans 14 amino acids. V was cut by 0 bases and J by 0 bases, with 6 bases left in between. This table comes from immunoSEQ multiplex PCR, and its TCRdb copy is limited to in-frame clones, with some not included. This sample carries 68,000 or so clones, less than 85% of them seen once, and the ten largest clones take 8.2%. Time point of the sample: baseline, week 1 (first vaccination visit). As to treatment: pre-vaccination baseline after standard-of-care therapy.

The sample was PBMCs, taken from a glioma patient treated with radiotherapy, temozolomide or both. This TCR was sampled from a man aged 50-60 years with glioma. The V and J genes are TRBV27 and TRBJ2-7; unclear D gene. CDR3 bases: TGTGCCAGCAGTTTATCCCCAAGCTCCTACGAGCAGTACTTC. Its translation is CASSLSPSSYEQYF.